Listed here are 24 T cell receptor beta chains from one sample, sequenced in a study of lung T cells in sarcoidosis with Löfgren's syndrome. TCRdb independently ran MiXCR on the reads; one entry per CDR3 protein. The sample carries 50,000 to 65,000 distinct CDR3 sequences, around 20% recorded once. Source material: CD4+ T cells from PBMCs. Receptor source: a human donor with sarcoidosis (Löfgren's syndrome or another form), or a control subject (not recorded which).

This clonotype showed up many times. The V call is TRBV4-1, the J call TRBJ1-1; 12 bases agree with TRBD1. Trimming cost V 5 bases and J 0 bases; bases outside gene matches: 19. The germline V gene encodes CDR1 MGHRA and CDR2 YSYEKL. The CDR3 has 21 amino acids. The DNA for the CDR3 is TGCGCCAGCAGCTTCTCGTCGCGGGGGACAGGGGGCGACTGGATGAACACTGAAGCTTTCTTT. It translates to CASSFSSRGTGGDWMNTEAFF.

This clonotype was detected a few times. The rearrangement joins TRBV5-1 to TRBJ2-1, with 7 bases fitting TRBD1. The CDR3 consists of 15 residues. With 0 bases clipped from V and 6 bases from J, the junction kept 6 bases outside the gene matches. Germline CDR1 and CDR2: SGHRS and YFSETQ. This CDR3 reads CASSLDRGRSNEQFF. CDR3 sequence (DNA): TGCGCCAGCAGCTTGGACAGGGGCCGTAGCAATGAGCAGTTCTTC. Drawing the rest from reference TRBV5-1 and TRBJ2-1, the complete variable domain is KAGVTQTPRYLIKTRGQQVTLSCSPISGHRSVSWYQQTPGQGLQFLFEYFSETQRNKGNFPGRFSGRQFSNSRSEMNVSTLELGDSALYLCASSLDRGRSNEQFFGPGTRLTVL.

The table lists this clonotype with many counts. The chain joins TRBV18 to TRBJ2-5; perhaps TRBD2 as D (5 bases). Trimming removed 6 bases from V and 3 bases from J, with 11 bases in between. This CDR3 has 13 residues. Germline V gene sequence: CDR1 KGHSH, CDR2 LQKENI. CDR3 residues: CASSYTREETQYF. The CDR3, as DNA: TGTGCCAGCTCCTACACTAGGGAAGAGACCCAGTACTTC.

The sample holds many counts of this clonotype. The chain uses TRBV7-3 and TRBJ2-1; D call uncertain. This CDR3 region has 13 residues. V shed 2 bases and J shed 0 bases, with 2 bases lying between them. The germline V gene has CDR1 SGHTA and CDR2 FQGTGA. The CDR3 sequence: CASSLSSYNEQFF. CDR3 coding DNA: TGTGCCAGCAGCTTATCCTCCTACAATGAGCAGTTCTTC.

This clonotype turned up a few times. V gene TRBV29-1 combines with J gene TRBJ1-1; tentatively, D is TRBD1 (5 bases). Per the germline V gene, CDR1 is SQVTM and CDR2 is ANQGSEA. The V end was cut by 3 bases, the J end by 4 bases, with 12 bases between. The CDR3 covers 13 residues. The CDR3 nucleotides are TGCAGCGTTGAGAAGTCGGGGGGCACTGAAGCTTTCTTT. It codes for CSVEKSGGTEAFF.

This clonotype came up many times. V is TRBV7-8 and J is TRBJ2-3; TRBD2 agrees at 11 bases. CDR1 and CDR2 from the germline V gene are SGHVS and FQNEAQ. This CDR3 has 16 residues. With V trimmed by 5 bases and J by 5 bases, 9 bases remained unmatched. CDR3 sequence (DNA): TGTGCCAGCAGCCATGTGGGGCTAGCGGGAGGAGATACGCAGTATTTT. It is translated as CASSHVGLAGGDTQYF.

The chain links TRBV18 to TRBJ2-2; D is unresolved. CDR1 is KGHSH, CDR2 LQKENI, per germline. V was clipped by 1 base and J by 8 bases, with 11 bases between them. The CDR3 consists of 14 residues. CDR3 sequence: CASSPLQRAGELFF. In DNA form, the CDR3 reads TGTGCCAGCTCACCACTTCAACGGGCTGGGGAGCTGTTTTTT.

This clonotype was picked up many times. V gene TRBV28 combines with J gene TRBJ2-7; TRBD1 matches at 11 bases. V shed 1 base, J shed 6 bases, and the junction held 2 bases outside the gene matches. Looked up from germline, CDR1 is MDHEN and CDR2 is SYDVKM. The CDR3 covers 14 residues. Here the CDR3 DNA reads TGTGCCAGCAGTTTATCCGGGACAGGGGGCGAGCAGTACTTC. Its protein is CASSLSGTGGEQYF.

The sample holds many counts of this clonotype. This sequence joins TRBV20-1 and TRBJ1-5, with D hard to call. Germline CDR1 and CDR2: DFQATT and SNEGSKA (reference sequence). The ends were cut back, 3 bases at V and 1 base at J, with 10 bases in the middle. This CDR3 contains 14 residues. The CDR3 reads CSASQGNSNQPQHF. The CDR3 nucleotides read TGCAGTGCTAGTCAAGGGAACAGCAATCAGCCCCAGCATTTT.

The sample holds many counts of this clonotype. The chain's CDR3 is CASSPTFTKAFF. The CDR3 region has the DNA TGTGCCAGCAGCCCGACATTCACCAAAGCTTTCTTT. V usage is TRBV3-1 and J usage is TRBJ1-1, with D unresolved. Trimming pared 4 bases from V and 9 bases from J, leaving 12 bases between. The germline CDR1 and CDR2 sequences are LGHDT and YNNKEL (reference sequence). The CDR3 covers 12 residues.

The rearrangement links TRBV28 to TRBJ1-2; 9 bases agree with TRBD1. Germline V gene data show CDR1 as MDHEN and CDR2 as SYDVKM. The CDR3 has 16 residues. V lost 5 bases and J lost 4; bases outside the gene matches: 11. CDR3 DNA sequence: TGTGCCAGCAGTGCCCCGGGGGACAGGGCGTCCTATGGCTACACCTTC. Protein: CASSAPGDRASYGYTF.

The gene calls are TRBV3-1 and TRBJ2-3; the match to TRBD2 covers 10 bases. The V gene's germline CDR1 is LGHDT and CDR2 YNNKEL (reference sequence). The CDR3 runs to 17 residues. The ends lost 3 bases at V and 2 bases at J; junction bases unmatched: 8. As DNA, the CDR3 is TGTGCCAGCAGCCAGGGCCTAGCGGGGGAGTTCACAGATACGCAGTATTTT. Translated, it gives CASSQGLAGEFTDTQYF.

This clonotype showed up just a few times. The genes are TRBV5-4 and TRBJ2-7, with 7 bases that match TRBD1. The CDR3 is 13 amino acids. The germline V gene has CDR1 SGHNT and CDR2 YYREEE (reference sequence). Trimming removed 3 bases from V and 3 bases from J; junction bases left unmatched: 3. DNA for the CDR3: TGTGCCAGCAGCTCAAACAGGGGCTACGAGCAGTACTTC. This gives the protein CASSSNRGYEQYF. The full variable domain, in which reference TRBV5-4 and TRBJ2-7 provide the parts outside the CDR3, is ETGVTQSPTHLIKTRGQQVTLRCSSQSGHNTVSWYQQALGQGPQFIFQYYREEENGRGNFPPRFSGLQFPNYSSELNVNALELDDSALYLCASSSNRGYEQYFGPGTRLTVT.

This sequence joins TRBV2 and TRBJ2-4; D is ambiguous. Germline V gene data show CDR1 as SNHLY and CDR2 as FYNNEI. V lost 7 bases to trimming and J lost 5 bases, with 6 bases between them. The CDR3 extends over 11 amino acids. The DNA for the CDR3 is TGTGCCAGCATCCTCCAAAACATTCAGTACTTC. Protein sequence: CASILQNIQYF.

With respect to this clonotype: It may be a read error: a sequence one base away is much more abundant. The J gene is TRBJ2-1, the V gene TRBV14, with 7 nucleotides matching TRBD1. Germline V lookup: CDR1 SGHDN, CDR2 FVKESK. This CDR3 comprises 16 residues. The DNA for the CDR3 is TGTGCCAGCAGCCAATACACAGGGGTCTCCTACAATGAGCAGTTATTC. Translating it yields CASSQYTGVSYNEQLF.

The chain recombines TRBV19 with TRBJ1-1; D is possibly TRBD1 (5 bases). The CDR3 sequence is 13 residues long. Per the germline V gene, CDR1 is LNHDA and CDR2 is SQIVND (reference sequence). The CDR3 DNA sequence: TGTTCATCATCAAGGGGTATGAACACTGAAGCTTTCTTT. Its translation is CSSSRGMNTEAFF.

This clonotype was found many times. The genes are TRBV20-1 and TRBJ2-3; TRBD2 agrees at 7 bases. Unmatched junction bases numbered 7, after V lost 4 bases and J lost 3 bases. Germline V gives CDR1 DFQATT, CDR2 SNEGSKA (reference sequence). The CDR3 is 14 amino acids. The CDR3 protein is CSATREGRTDTQYF. In nucleotides, the CDR3 is TGCAGTGCTACCAGGGAGGGCCGGACAGATACGCAGTATTTT.

This clonotype came up many times. V gene TRBV19 combines with J gene TRBJ2-3, with 10 bases lining up with TRBD1. The trim removed 2 bases at V and 3 bases at J, leaving 2 bases unmatched. This CDR3 is 15 amino acids long. Germline V gene sequence: CDR1 LNHDA, CDR2 SQIVND (reference sequence). The CDR3 nucleotides read TGTGCCAGTAGTATACCGGGACAGGGGACAGATACGCAGTATTTT. Its translation: CASSIPGQGTDTQYF.

This clonotype was recorded a few times. V is TRBV9 and J is TRBJ2-3; D ambiguous. This CDR3 region has 14 residues. Germline V gene sequence: CDR1 SGDLS, CDR2 YYNGEE. The V gene lost 0 bases and the J gene lost 0 bases, with 5 bases spanning the gap. The CDR3 reads CASSVAASTDTQYF. CDR3 nucleotides: TGTGCCAGCAGCGTAGCGGCTAGCACAGATACGCAGTATTTT.

V is TRBV7-9 and J is TRBJ1-5, with a possible D match to TRBD1 (6 bases). The CDR3 is 15 residues long. V was clipped by 5 bases and J by 6 bases, with 17 bases between them. Looked up from germline, CDR1 is SEHNR and CDR2 is FQNEAQ (reference sequence). The CDR3 nucleotides read TGTGCCAGCAGCCCATTAGGGGGTCGGGCTCAGCCCCAGCATTTT. Translating gives CASSPLGGRAQPQHF.

Ten or more counts support this clonotype. V gene TRBV7-2 combines with J gene TRBJ2-3; D unresolved. CDR1 SGHTA and CDR2 FQGNSA come from the germline V gene. V lost 3 bases and J lost 2, with 12 bases in between. CDR3 size: 15 residues. For the CDR3, the DNA is TGTGCCAGCAGCTTTACGGGTCTTTTCACAGATACGCAGTATTTT. Protein product: CASSFTGLFTDTQYF.

This clonotype has a count of ten or more. This chain connects TRBV18 to TRBJ2-3, with D uncertain. The germline V gene has CDR1 KGHSH and CDR2 LQKENI. This CDR3 is 14 amino acids long. The V end was cut by 3 bases, the J end by 4 bases, with 11 bases between. The CDR3 coding sequence is TGTGCCAGCTCACCGGGTAGGGTCCCAGATACGCAGTATTTT. This encodes CASSPGRVPDTQYF.

This clonotype was picked up many times. This rearrangement joins TRBV7-9 to TRBJ1-2, with TRBD1 as a possible D gene (5 bases). V was pared by 5 bases and J by 2 bases, with 15 bases between. CDR3 size: 15 residues. Looked up from germline, CDR1 is SEHNR and CDR2 is FQNEAQ (reference sequence). In nucleotides, the CDR3 is TGTGCCAGCAGCCGCGGGGGACGGGTCAACTATGGCTACACCTTC. Translation gives CASSRGGRVNYGYTF.

This sequence joins TRBV12-3 or TRBV12-4 and TRBJ1-3; D perhaps matches TRBD1 (6 bases). Between the trimmed V and J ends, which lost 2 bases and 7 bases, there was a span of 15 bases. This CDR3 spans 15 amino acids. The CDR3, as DNA: TGTGCCAGCAGTTTACGGGGGGACATCTGGAACACCATATATTTT. As protein: CASSLRGDIWNTIYF.